The 20 T cell receptor beta chains below were found in one sample sequenced in a study of blood T cell repertoires in COVID-19. Measured with immunoSEQ multiplex PCR; TCRdb has only the in-frame clones, and not every one. Of 190,000 or so clones in the sample, roughly 94% were seen once. The material sequenced was peripheral blood. Every receptor here comes from a man under 40 with COVID-19, enrolled during active disease.

The chain is built from TRBV19 and TRBJ1-6; the D is unclear. Trimming shortened V by 6 bases and J by 7 bases, and 13 bases separated the two germline ends. The length of the CDR3 is 14 residues. From germline, CDR1 is LNHDA and CDR2 SQIVND (reference sequence). Here the CDR3 DNA reads TGTGCCAGTAGCCAGAGGGCAGAGAATTCACCCCTCCACTTT. Translation gives CASSQRAENSPLHF.

In DNA, the CDR3 is TGTGCCAGCAGACAGGATGGAAACACCATATATTTT. Translated: CASRQDGNTIYF. The chain employs TRBV14 and TRBJ1-3; TRBD1 might be the D (5 bases). V lost 6 bases and J 3 bases, leaving 6 bases between the germline ends. The germline gives CDR1 SGHDN, CDR2 FVKESK. The CDR3 loop spans 12 amino acids.

The V and J genes are TRBV11-2 and TRBJ2-5, with a possible D match to TRBD1 (6 bases). V was shortened by 0 bases and J by 0 bases, with 8 bases between the two germline ends. This CDR3 has 15 residues. Germline CDR1 and CDR2: SGHAT and FQNNGV. The CDR3 DNA reads as TGTGCCAGCAGCTTAGACAGGGGAAACCAAGAGACCCAGTACTTC. Amino acid sequence: CASSLDRGNQETQYF. Using reference TRBV11-2 and TRBJ2-5 for the parts outside the CDR3, the full variable domain is EAGVAQSPRYKIIEKRQSVAFWCNPISGHATLYWYQQILGQGPKLLIQFQNNGVVDDSQLPKDRFSAERLKGVDSTLKIQPAKLEDSAVYLCASSLDRGNQETQYFGPGTRLLVL.

This chain links TRBV6-5 with TRBJ2-7, with 10 bases lining up with TRBD2. The CDR3 extends over 15 amino acids. Germline CDR1 reads MNHEY; CDR2 reads SVGAGI. V lost 6 bases to trimming and J lost 2 bases; unmatched junction nucleotides: 7. CDR3 bases: TGTGCCAGCAGGCCCTTAGCGGGGGGAACCTACGAGCAGTACTTC. It encodes CASRPLAGGTYEQYF.

This clone was detected only once. This sequence joins TRBV29-1 and TRBJ2-1, with D perhaps TRBD1 (6 bases). This CDR3 is 13 amino acids long. Germline CDR1 is SQVTM and CDR2 is ANQGSEA. Trimming took off 4 bases at V and 3 bases at J, with 10 bases between the two ends. This CDR3 is CSVAGARYNEQFF. Here the CDR3 DNA reads TGCAGCGTTGCAGGGGCCCGCTACAATGAGCAGTTCTTC.

J is TRBJ2-7 and V is TRBV12-3 or TRBV12-4, with D unclear. The CDR3 covers 12 residues. Trimming removed 4 bases from V and 6 bases from J, with 10 bases in between. CDR3 nucleotide sequence: TGTGCCAGCAGTTCCGGTTTTTTCGAGCAGTACTTC. This codes for CASSSGFFEQYF.

This chain's CDR3 is CASSSEAGSSTDTQYF. CDR3 in DNA: TGCGCCAGCAGTTCCGAAGCGGGTTCTTCCACAGATACGCAGTATTTT. The chain employs TRBV10-2 and TRBJ2-3; D might be TRBD2 (6 bases). The germline V and J ends were trimmed by 5 bases and 2 bases, with 17 bases remaining between them. The CDR3 loop spans 16 amino acids. Germline loops: CDR1 WSHSY, CDR2 SAAADI.

CDR3 DNA sequence: TGTGCCAGCAGCAAAGAATCCCAGGAGGTGTATGGCTACACCTTC. It translates to CASSKESQEVYGYTF. This sequence joins TRBV21-1 and TRBJ1-2. TRBV21-1 is reported as a pseudogene. The CDR3 sequence is 15 residues long.

The gene calls are TRBV7-9 and TRBJ2-1, with D perhaps matching TRBD1 (6 bases). The V end was cut by 3 bases, the J end by 9 bases, with 9 bases between. CDR1 is SEHNR and CDR2 is FQNEAQ in the germline V gene (reference sequence). CDR3 length equals 12 residues. CDR3 in DNA: TGTGCCAGCAGCTTCCAGGGGAGTGAGCAGTTCTTC. It translates to CASSFQGSEQFF.

The chain joins TRBV6-1 to TRBJ2-4; 10 bases map to TRBD2. Germline CDR1 MNHNS, CDR2 SASEGT. V lost 4 bases to trimming and J lost 5 bases; unmatched junction nucleotides: 8. The CDR3 has 16 amino acids. The CDR3 bases are TGTGCCAGCAGTGTGAGAAGCGGGGGGGCCCAAAACATTCAGTACTTC. Encoded protein: CASSVRSGGAQNIQYF.

This clone has only one observation. V and J are TRBV12-5 and TRBJ1-6, with TRBD1 matching over 9 bases. Germline V gene lookup returns CDR1 LGHNT and CDR2 FRNRAP. J gave up 1 base and V 10 bases, and 2 bases lay outside the gene matches. The CDR3 runs 14 residues. CDR3: CATDRGSYNSPLHF. For the CDR3, the DNA is TGTGCTACCGACAGGGGGTCCTATAATTCACCCCTCCACTTT. Using reference TRBV12-5 and TRBJ1-6 for the parts outside the CDR3, the full variable domain is DARVTQTPRHKVTEMGQEVTMRCQPILGHNTVFWYRQTMMQGLELLAYFRNRAPLDDSGMPKDRFSAEMPDATLATLKIQPSEPRDSAVYFCATDRGSYNSPLHFGNGTRLTVT.

The chain couples TRBV5-5 to TRBJ1-5, with D uncertain. Germline CDR1 reads SGHKS; CDR2 reads YYEKEE (reference sequence). V was pared by 0 bases and J by 5 bases, with 12 bases between. The CDR3 length is 15 residues. Written as DNA, the CDR3 is TGTGCCAGCAGCTTGGGTGGGGAGGATTATCAGCCCCAGCATTTT. It is translated as CASSLGGEDYQPQHF.

This chain connects TRBV5-4 to TRBJ1-1; D is perhaps TRBD1 (6 bases). V was cut by 4 bases and J by 5 bases, with 15 bases left in between. Germline loops: CDR1 SGHNT, CDR2 YYREEE (reference sequence). This CDR3 has 14 amino acids. This chain's CDR3 is CASSPGGRGTEAFF. CDR3 bases: TGTGCCAGCAGCCCGGGTGGGAGGGGGACTGAAGCTTTCTTT.

This chain joins TRBV9 and TRBJ1-2; D is perhaps TRBD1 (6 bases). The V gene lost 0 bases and the J gene lost 8 bases, with 14 bases spanning the gap. The CDR3 spans 14 residues. Germline-derived CDR1 and CDR2 are SGDLS and YYNGEE. CDR3 nucleotide sequence: TGTGCCAGCAGCGTAGTCGGGCAGGGGCAAGGCTACACCTTC. It translates to CASSVVGQGQGYTF.

This chain joins TRBV9 and TRBJ1-2, with a weak D call TRBD1 (6 bases). The CDR3 sequence is 15 residues long. Germline V gene sequence: CDR1 SGDLS, CDR2 YYNGEE. Between the trimmed V and J ends, which lost 3 bases and 5 bases, there was a span of 17 bases. The CDR3 here is CASSAYQGHQYGYTF. As DNA, the CDR3 is TGTGCCAGCAGCGCGTACCAGGGACATCAATATGGCTACACCTTC.

DNA for the CDR3: TGTGCCAGCAGCGTCAGTCAGGGGGCAGCTAATGAAAAACTGTTTTTT. It yields the protein CASSVSQGAANEKLFF. The chain recombines TRBV9 with TRBJ1-4; TRBD1 matches at 8 bases. This CDR3 region has 16 residues. V shed 2 bases and J 3 bases; nucleotides not matched to a gene: 6. The germline V gene encodes CDR1 SGDLS and CDR2 YYNGEE.

This clone has only one observation. The gene calls are TRBV3-1 (or the pseudogene TRBV3-2) and TRBJ2-7; perhaps TRBD1 as D (5 bases). The CDR3 loop spans 14 amino acids. The germline CDR1 and CDR2 sequences are LGHDT and YNNKEL (reference sequence). Deletions cut 3 bases from V and 6 bases from J, with 15 bases between. The CDR3 is CASSQSLVTGEQYF. DNA for the CDR3: TGTGCCAGCAGCCAGTCCCTAGTTACAGGCGAGCAGTACTTC.

The V and J genes are TRBV6-1 and TRBJ1-5; the match to TRBD1 covers 8 bases. The V segment lost 2 bases and the J segment 5 bases; nucleotides outside the gene matches: 5. The CDR3 is 15 amino acids. Looked up from germline, CDR1 is MNHNS and CDR2 is SASEGT. CDR3 amino acids: CASSEQGARDQPQHF. DNA of the CDR3: TGTGCCAGCAGTGAACAGGGGGCTCGTGATCAGCCCCAGCATTTT.

The chain recombines TRBV13 with TRBJ1-2; D is unclear. Deletions cut 2 bases from V and 4 bases from J, with 17 bases between. This CDR3 comprises 16 residues. Germline V gene lookup returns CDR1 PRHDT and CDR2 FYEKMQ (reference sequence). The DNA of the CDR3 is TGTGCCAGCAGCTTATACTCCGGCCAGGCGTTCTATGGCTACACCTTC. It encodes CASSLYSGQAFYGYTF.

The chain recombines TRBV19 with TRBJ2-5, with 8 nucleotides matching TRBD2. Germline values: CDR1 LNHDA, CDR2 SQIVND (reference sequence). The V and J ends lost 3 bases and 2 bases, in that order; junction bases with no gene match: 5. The CDR3 length is 15 residues. The CDR3 protein is CASSIGGALQETQYF. DNA of the CDR3: TGTGCCAGTAGTATCGGGGGGGCGCTACAAGAGACCCAGTACTTC.